This record concerns one T cell receptor (beta chain) sequence. Its antigen is unknown. No base quality information exists; no much larger clone differs at one position. The cohort consisted of some 730 healthy bone marrow donors. At the time of sampling, every cohort member was nominally healthy, though immune exposures that went unrecorded were likely present. The donor tested CMV seronegative and was one of the 352 seronegative cohort members. Every donor gave a peripheral blood sample, and the peripheral blood mononuclear cells from that sample were used for TCR beta sequencing. The Qiagen DNeasy Blood Extraction Kit was used to extract genomic DNA from the blood cell samples. The data originate from a study of cytomegalovirus exposure and HLA in healthy donors (dated by TCRdb to the late 2010s). Looking at the study overall: In an earlier analysis of 587 of the donors, 250 to 350 Gb of sequence data and approximately 100 million unique TCR beta sequences from 150 million to 200 million T cells were reported. On average, roughly 250,000 unique TCR beta nucleotide sequences were sequenced per donor among a few hundred genotyped donors of the cohort, with about 17% of those sequences being non-productive. To decide whether each TCR beta V gene segment behaved as functional or pseudogenic, an earlier analysis of 587 of the donors relied on high-throughput TCR beta sequencing. The study used immunosequencing to profile the T cell repertoires of several hundred subjects and linked those repertoires to cytomegalovirus serostatus. Donor age, sex, ethnicity and CMV serostatus were collected together with the repertoire data. A later genetic analysis took genome-wide SNP genotypes for about three fifths of the roughly 670 donors and used that subset as a discovery cohort. A separate validation cohort of 100 to 150 different subjects was used in addition to the approximately 610-subject first cohort. To study patterns of TCR occurrence, a later analysis re-analyzed previously published TCR beta repertoires from 500 to 850 donors and added high-resolution HLA genotyping. About 320 gigabases of sequencing data and 78 million or so unique TCR sequences were included in an early release covering around 600 HLA-typed donors. The study combined high-throughput TCR immunosequencing, statistical association of individual TCRs with disease status, and machine learning to predict cytomegalovirus infection status. The study aimed to test whether cataloging public T cell receptors could reveal signatures of past pathogen exposure. Because of strong linkage in the cohort, five DR-DQ haplotypes were treated as single units for association and clustering. HLA typing covered class I and class II loci at four-digit resolution. The number of donors typed differed by locus, with about 629-640 for A, B, C, DRB1 and DQB1, roughly 520 for DQA1, approximately 570 for DPA1, and over 400 for DPB1. Rather than drawing on any new phenotypic data, the later analysis identified candidate immune exposures from TCR beta sequences and the way those sequences occurred across donors. Among the roughly 400 genotyped donors, approximately 82% belonged to the genetic ancestry cluster associated with self-reported Caucasian donors. Every discovery cohort repertoire had been produced on one sequencing platform.

What the work shows at the level of the full study, not this receptor alone: The authors suggested that the approach could potentially be generalized to other disease states and immunological phenotypes. In an earlier analysis of roughly 560 of the donors, most TCR beta V segments were observed in productive rearrangements about 90% or about 30% of the time, broadly matching IMGT annotations. The classifier was reported to diagnose cytomegalovirus status with high specificity and sensitivity in both the original and validation cohorts. A total of some 180 TCR beta chains were listed by the study as associated with cytomegalovirus. A later genetic analysis reported fewer N-insertions in productive TCRs among donors in an Asian-associated ancestry cluster than the approximately 670-donor mean. Immune exposure information for the cohort was limited to CMV serostatus. In a later analysis, around 17,000 TCR beta sequences were associated with specific HLA alleles at a false discovery rate of 0.05. In a later analysis, TCR association rates were found to vary across HLA loci, with the most associated TCRs seen for DRB1 alleles and the fewest for HLA-C alleles. An association between a missense DCLRE1C variant and V-gene and J-gene trimming of TCR beta chains was found in a later genetic analysis and replicated in an independent cohort. Linkage disequilibrium might explain the correlated functional status among segregating V segments, but an unknown experimental factor could not be excluded. Because counts were too low, seventeen rarely observed V segments, including chromosome 9 orphons, were excluded from the earlier analysis of several hundred of the donors. A later analysis found that HLA-associated TCR beta chains were more clonally expanded and had lower generation probabilities than equally common non-associated chains. Most TCR sequences were seen in very few donors, while some public TCRs were found in many individuals. Because some donors lacked HLA typing at each locus, the association tests relied only on the typed subset. Several of the top co-occurrence clusters appeared to be linked to parvovirus B19, influenza, CMV and Epstein-Barr virus, according to a later analysis. In a later analysis, most CMV-associated TCR beta chains were found to appear HLA-restricted, with HLA associations seemingly driven largely by CMV exposure. Sequencing depth was assumed to be roughly uniform across donors in the presence/absence analyses, though that assumption may not hold. Some IMGT-functional V segments, including TRBV6-2 and TRBV6-3, could not be told apart with the 87-base-pair reads, so those segments were excluded. A cluster of highly shared sequence variants was judged likely to represent a technical artifact of the sequencing pipeline. The cohort was sequenced for TCR beta chains only, and without alpha or paired-chain data the features that could be detected were limited. A few of the identified cytomegalovirus-associated TCR beta chains were confirmed in vitro to be specific for cytomegalovirus antigens. Strong co-occurrence of HLA alleles, especially DR and DQ, made assigning TCR associations to individual alleles difficult. A further reported finding was that TCR beta sequences accurately predicted the HLA-A and HLA-B alleles for most subjects in the first cohort.

Library creation used the immunoSEQ multiplex PCR assay. A mixture of 60 forward primers for TCR Vbeta segments and 13 reverse primers for TCR Jbeta segments was used in the multiplex PCR. A multiplex PCR assay on genomic DNA amplified the CDR3 region of rearranged TCR beta genes. On the Illumina HiSeq System, the amplified TCR beta libraries were sequenced as 87-base-pair reads. The study's processing was this. Across the 670 or so repertoires, a later analysis counted some 80 million unique TCR beta chains, approximately 10 million of which were shared by at least two donors. To remove PCR and sequencing errors, raw reads were error-corrected and collapsed into unique sequences using a nearest-neighbor algorithm that merged closely related sequences. To assign V, D and J gene segments, CDR3 sequences were aligned to IMGT reference sequences. Each retained sequence needed at least a six-nucleotide match to both a V gene segment and a J gene segment. Rearrangements were called productive when the CDR3 lacked stop codons and stayed in frame with V and J; all others were non-productive. CDR3 was defined by IMGT convention, running from the second conserved V-encoded cysteine to the conserved J-encoded phenylalanine. In an earlier analysis of more than 550 of the donors, sequences lacking an unambiguous match to a single V gene segment were excluded. An earlier analysis of under 750 of the donors called V segments functional above 56.7% productive rearrangements and segregating when the between-donor standard deviation exceeded 5%. A statistical classification framework was built for diagnosing cytomegalovirus status from the catalog of TCR beta chain sequences. In a later analysis, V and J genes were assigned by comparing TCR nucleotide sequences against IMGT/GENE-DB human TR gene sequences. Using the TCRdist pipeline, a later analysis assigned CDR3 sequences along with most-parsimonious VDJ recombination scenarios. A later analysis defined each TCR beta chain by its CDR3 amino acid sequence plus V-gene family, and excluded reads lacking a unique V-gene family. To address suspected cross-contamination and a sequencing artifact, a later analysis removed some 620 highly shared, low-generation-probability nucleotide sequences. For each public chain, a later analysis derived a clonal expansion index from normalized ranks of inferred template counts within each repertoire. In a later analysis, generation probabilities were computed with a VDJ recombination model fitted to out-of-frame rearrangements, and the resulting probabilities were checked against IGoR. A later analysis scored TCR-TCR, TCR-HLA and TCR-CMV co-occurrence with hypergeometric tests, applying a repertoire-size bias correction to TCR pairs. A later analysis estimated false discovery rates by permuting HLA or CMV assignments 20 times. A later analysis grouped co-occurring TCRs with DBSCAN, adding TCRdist sequence similarity when clustering within HLA-allele-positive subsets. Co-occurrence clustering excluded repertoires with fewer than 30,000 or more than 120,000 public chains, plus five with anomalous nucleotide sharing. TCRdb stores this immuneACCESS table with in-frame sequences only. Part of the clones is absent; in the studies checked, under half of the shortfall reflects unresolved V genes, and no reason is known for the rest. V and J calls and clone size are those listed in that table; D and trimming were worked out from the DNA. Recorded for this sample are around 200,000 clones; around 85% of them occurred a single time. About 2.5% of the sample belongs to the ten largest clones.

The V and J ends are trimmed by 9 bases and 5 bases, leaving 14 bases between them. The CDR3 runs 13 amino acids, cysteine and phenylalanine included. The entry retains the CDR3 DNA only, 39 bases that are in frame from base 1. CDR1 and CDR2 are read off the germline V gene (reference sequence) as LNHDA and SQIVND. The chain is assembled from TRBV19 and TRBJ1-5; the D gene is perhaps TRBD1, from 5 matching bases. The TCR originated in a woman aged 50 to 65 in good health and CMV-seronegative. Sequenced material: PBMCs. The sequence in DNA is TGTGCCAGCTCCACAGGACACGATCAGCCCCAGCATTTT. Its product reads: CASSTGHDQPQHF.